This T cell receptor beta chain was found in a study of T cells in Graves' hyperthyroidism and ophthalmopathy. Points from the study as a whole: Blood also held most thyroid clonotypes expanded beyond 0.001.

A note on this clonotype: Its antigen is still unknown.

Amplified TCR beta CDR3 regions came from RNA transcripts. TCR CDR3 underwent first-round RT-PCR with the HTBI primer set. Using its own MiXCR run on the multiplex PCR reads, TCRdb lists one record per CDR3 protein. The sample comprises about 600,000 distinct CDR3 sequences, roughly 15% of which are singletons, and roughly 3.5% rests with the top ten. CDR3 length: 16 residues. With 5 bases removed from V and 4 bases from J, the gap between germline ends came to 15 bases. Germline assignment: CDR1 MNHNS and CDR2 SASEGT. Exclusion criteria comprised uncontrolled infection, other autoimmune disease, pregnancy or lactation.

The sample consisted of blood. The receptor's source is a middle-aged woman with Graves' ophthalmopathy. The chain uses TRBV6-1 and TRBJ2-6; either TRBD1 or TRBD2 may fit D (7 bases each). CDR3 nucleotides: TGTGCCAGCAGTAGGCAGGGGGGGTACGGGGCCAACGTCCTGACTTTC. It codes for CASSRQGGYGANVLTF.